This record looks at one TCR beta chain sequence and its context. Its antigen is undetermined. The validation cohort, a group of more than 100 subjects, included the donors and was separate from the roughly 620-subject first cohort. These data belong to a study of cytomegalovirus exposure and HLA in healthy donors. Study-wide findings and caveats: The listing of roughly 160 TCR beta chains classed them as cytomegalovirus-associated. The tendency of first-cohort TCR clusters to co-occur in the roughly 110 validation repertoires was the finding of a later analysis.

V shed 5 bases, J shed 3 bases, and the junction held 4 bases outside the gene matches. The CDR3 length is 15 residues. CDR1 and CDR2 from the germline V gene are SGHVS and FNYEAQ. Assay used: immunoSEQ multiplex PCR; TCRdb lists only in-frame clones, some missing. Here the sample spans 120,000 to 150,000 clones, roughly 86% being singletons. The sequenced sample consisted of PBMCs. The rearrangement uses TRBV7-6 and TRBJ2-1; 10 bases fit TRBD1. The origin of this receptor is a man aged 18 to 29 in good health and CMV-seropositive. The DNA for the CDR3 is TGTGCCAGCAGCCCGGGACAGGGGTACTACAATGAGCAGTTCTTC. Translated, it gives CASSPGQGYYNEQFF.